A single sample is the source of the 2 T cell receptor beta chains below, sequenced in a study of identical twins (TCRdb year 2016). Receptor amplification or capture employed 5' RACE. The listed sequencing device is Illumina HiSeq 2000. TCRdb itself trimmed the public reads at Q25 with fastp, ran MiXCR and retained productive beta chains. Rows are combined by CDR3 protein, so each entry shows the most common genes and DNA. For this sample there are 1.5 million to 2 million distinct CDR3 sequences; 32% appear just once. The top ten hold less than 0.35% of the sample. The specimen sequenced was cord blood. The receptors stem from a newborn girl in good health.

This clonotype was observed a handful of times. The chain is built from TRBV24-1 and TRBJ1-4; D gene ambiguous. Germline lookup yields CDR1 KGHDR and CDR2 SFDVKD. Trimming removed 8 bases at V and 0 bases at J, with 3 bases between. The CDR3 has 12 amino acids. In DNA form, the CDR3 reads TGTGCCACCACAGCAACTAATGAAAAACTGTTTTTT. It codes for CATTATNEKLFF.

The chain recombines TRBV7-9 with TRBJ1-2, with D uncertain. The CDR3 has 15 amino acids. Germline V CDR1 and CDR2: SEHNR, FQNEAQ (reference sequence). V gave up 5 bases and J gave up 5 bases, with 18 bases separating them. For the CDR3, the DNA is TGTGCCAGCAGCCAATGGCGGACCCTTGGTTATGGCTACACCTTC. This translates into CASSQWRTLGYGYTF.